A selection of T cell receptor beta chains follows, all from one sample in a study of blood T cell repertoires in COVID-19. Assay used: immunoSEQ multiplex PCR; TCRdb lists only in-frame clones, some missing. The sample has about 190,000 clones, approximately 84% seen once. The sample taken for sequencing was PBMCs or T cells enriched from blood (not recorded which). The receptors derive from a woman aged 25 to 39 who had recovered from COVID-19. Each CDR3 is given with its conserved first and last residue. Each record gives: D gene, clone size, V gene, J gene, CDR3 DNA, CDR3 protein. The D gene is left open where the match is weak. The size field is filled for only some rows; it gives once, few, many or a size class.

TRBD1	-	TRBV10-3	TRBJ1-1	TGTGCCATCACCCTGGACAGGGTCACTGAAGCTTTCTTT	CAITLDRVTEAFF
-	-	TRBV6-5	TRBJ2-5	TGTGCCAGCAGGGCTCCAGGGGACCAAGAGACCCAGTACTTC	CASRAPGDQETQYF
-	few	TRBV6-1	TRBJ1-2	TGTGCCAGCAGTGACCCCAACAGGGTCTATGGCTACACCTTC	CASSDPNRVYGYTF
TRBD2	-	TRBV7-2	TRBJ2-5	TGTGCCAGCAGCCCCGTAGCCAGCGGGGGCCCCTCGGGGACCCAGTACTTC	CASSPVASGGPSGTQYF
TRBD1	-	TRBV5-1	TRBJ1-5	TGCGCCAGCAGCTTGGCGGGACAGCCCAATCAGCCCCAGCATTTT	CASSLAGQPNQPQHF
TRBD1	-	TRBV7-8	TRBJ2-1	TGTGCCAGCAGCTGGACAGGGGACGGCTCCTACAATGAGCAGTTCTTC	CASSWTGDGSYNEQFF
-	-	TRBV3-1/TRBV3-2	TRBJ2-7	TGTGCCAGCAGCCGCAGACAGGAGAGCTCCTACGAGCAGTACTTC	CASSRRQESSYEQYF
TRBD1	-	TRBV7-2	TRBJ1-4	TGTGCCAGCAGCCCCCGCAGGGGGGAGGAAAAACTGTTTTTT	CASSPRRGEEKLFF
TRBD1	-	TRBV19	TRBJ2-4	TGTGCCACTACGGACAGGGGGAAGAACATTCAGTACTTC	CATTDRGKNIQYF
TRBD2	many	TRBV18	TRBJ2-1	TGTGCCAGCTCACCGGCACTAGCGTACTACAATGAGCAGTTCTTC	CASSPALAYYNEQFF
-	-	TRBV28	TRBJ1-3	TGTGCCAGCAATAGTGGGAATGGGGGGAGCTCTGGAAACACCATATATTTT	CASNSGNGGSSGNTIYF
-	-	TRBV6-5	TRBJ1-5	TGTGCCAGCAGTCGGACAGTACAGGCGCCCCAGCATTTT	CASSRTVQAPQHF
TRBD2	-	TRBV29-1	TRBJ2-7	TGCAGCGTTGCTCCGGGAGGCACCTACGAGCAGTACTTC	CSVAPGGTYEQYF
-	once	TRBV7-2	TRBJ1-2	TGTGCCAGCAGCTTAGGTGGGCAGGGGAAAGGTTTCTACACCTTC	CASSLGGQGKGFYTF
-	-	TRBV5-1	TRBJ1-6	TGCGCCAGCAGCTTGCAAGGCAGGGTCGATTCACCCCTCCACTTT	CASSLQGRVDSPLHF
-	-	TRBV6-5	TRBJ2-5	TGTGCCAGCACCCCACCAGGAGGGCGGGAGACCCAGTACTTC	CASTPPGGRETQYF
-	-	TRBV20-1	TRBJ2-5	TGCAGGGCCAGGGGCGGAGAGACCCAGTACTTC	CRARGGETQYF
TRBD2	-	TRBV19	TRBJ2-7	TGTGCCAGTAGTATCGGAGGGAGGGCAAGTGAGCAGTACTTC	CASSIGGRASEQYF
-	-	TRBV6-6	TRBJ1-2	TGTGCCAGCAGTTGGAGTTGGGGAGATGGCTACACCTTC	CASSWSWGDGYTF
-	-	TRBV28	TRBJ2-1	TGTGCCGCTGAGGCGTCCTCCTACAATGAGCAGTTCTTC	CAAEASSYNEQFF
-	-	TRBV7-9	TRBJ1-2	TGTGCCAGCAGCTTAGAGACAGTATTCTCGGGCTACACCTTC	CASSLETVFSGYTF
-	-	TRBV3-1/TRBV3-2	TRBJ2-3	TGTGCCAGCAGCCAAGATGCGTTCTCCGCGGATACGCAGTATTTT	CASSQDAFSADTQYF
TRBD1	-	TRBV7-3	TRBJ1-1	TGTGCCAGCAGCAAACAGGGGGCGAGTACTGAAGCTTTCTTT	CASSKQGASTEAFF
-	-	TRBV19	TRBJ1-2	TGTGCCAGTAGCTTGTCGGGTAACTATGGCTACACCTTC	CASSLSGNYGYTF
TRBD2	-	TRBV19	TRBJ2-7	TGTGCCAGTAGTATTTCTGGGCCGGGACTACTCTCCCACGAGCAGTACTTC	CASSISGPGLLSHEQYF
-	-	TRBV28	TRBJ1-4	TGTGCCAGCAGTTTACCGGGGGGCAGTGAGGAAAAACTGTTTTTT	CASSLPGGSEEKLFF
TRBD2	-	TRBV7-3	TRBJ2-1	TGTGCCAGCAGCTTAGGGGCTAGCGGGAGACGGGGGAATGAGCAGTTCTTC	CASSLGASGRRGNEQFF
TRBD2	-	TRBV5-1	TRBJ2-1	TGCGCCAGCAGCTCCATATTAGCGGGAGCTCTCTACAATGAGCAGTTCTTC	CASSSILAGALYNEQFF
-	once	TRBV18	TRBJ2-7	TGTGCCAGCTCCGCAAACGAGGGAGGTGGGGCCTACGAGCAGTACTTC	CASSANEGGGAYEQYF
-	-	TRBV28	TRBJ1-5	TGTGCCATCCGACAGGGCAATCAGCCCCAGCATTTT	CAIRQGNQPQHF
TRBD2	-	TRBV9	TRBJ2-5	TGTGCCAGCAGCTTTAGCGGGAGGGGGGAGACCCAGTACTTC	CASSFSGRGETQYF
TRBD1	-	TRBV5-1	TRBJ1-1	TGCGCCAGCACCCCGGACAGGGGGAACACTGAAGCTTTCTTT	CASTPDRGNTEAFF
TRBD1	-	TRBV28	TRBJ1-2	TGTGCCAGCACCGGACAGGGGAACTATGGCTACACCTTC	CASTGQGNYGYTF
TRBD2	once	TRBV27	TRBJ2-1	TGTGCCAGCAGTTTATGGTCAGGGACTATATACAATGAGCAGTTCTTC	CASSLWSGTIYNEQFF
TRBD1	-	TRBV28	TRBJ1-6	TGTGCCAGCAGTTTATATGCCCCACCGGGACAGCCACCTCTATCCCTCCACTTT	CASSLYAPPGQPPLSLHF
TRBD1	-	TRBV28	TRBJ1-4	TGTGCCAGCACCACGACAGGGGCAACTAATGAAAAACTGTTTTTT	CASTTTGATNEKLFF
-	-	TRBV18	TRBJ1-5	TGTGCCAGCTCACCAATCGGGGAAAGTCAGCCCCAGCATTTT	CASSPIGESQPQHF
TRBD1	-	TRBV3-1/TRBV3-2	TRBJ1-1	TGTGCCAGCAGCCCCCGGGACAGGGGCATGAACACTGAAGCTTTCTTT	CASSPRDRGMNTEAFF
-	-	TRBV30	TRBJ1-6	TGTGCTCGGAGAGGGAGCTCCTATAATTCACCCCTCCACTTT	CARRGSSYNSPLHF
-	-	TRBV9	TRBJ2-1	TGTGCCAGCAGCGTAGGTAATAGCTACGGTGAGCAGTTCTTC	CASSVGNSYGEQFF
-	-	TRBV7-9	TRBJ1-5	TGTGCCAGCAGCGCTACCTGGGCAGGGAAGCCTAATCAGCCCCAGCATTTT	CASSATWAGKPNQPQHF
-	-	TRBV27	TRBJ2-2	TGTGCCAGCAGTTTCGGGGCAGGGGTTGCGAACACCGGGGAGCTGTTTTTT	CASSFGAGVANTGELFF
-	-	TRBV19	TRBJ1-4	TGTGCCAGTAGTATAGTACCCAGGGGTCGTAATGAAAAACTGTTTTTT	CASSIVPRGRNEKLFF
-	-	TRBV6-4	TRBJ1-6	TGTGCCAGGATTAAACAGGATTATACCCATTCACCCCTCCACTTT	CARIKQDYTHSPLHF
-	-	TRBV5-1	TRBJ2-2	TGCGCCAGCAGCTTGTCGACAGAACTCACCGGGGAGCTGTTTTTT	CASSLSTELTGELFF
-	once	TRBV6-5	TRBJ2-3	TGTGCCAGCAGTCCCCGGTTGAGGGATACGCAGTATTTT	CASSPRLRDTQYF
TRBD1	-	TRBV6-2/TRBV6-3	TRBJ1-1	TGTGCCAGCAGTGCGGACAGGGGGTATAGGAGCACTGAAGCTTTCTTT	CASSADRGYRSTEAFF
-	-	TRBV27	TRBJ1-1	TGTGCCAGCAGTAAAATGCAGTATGGAGCTTTCTTT	CASSKMQYGAFF
TRBD1	once	TRBV7-7	TRBJ2-1	TGTGCTAGCAGCTTGGCGGACAGGGCAGAGCAGTTCTTC	CASSLADRAEQFF
-	-	TRBV30	TRBJ1-1	TGTGCCTGGAGTGCCCGGGGAGTTAACACTGAAGCTTTCTTT	CAWSARGVNTEAFF
-	-	TRBV21-1	TRBJ1-1	TGTGCCAGCAGCATTGGACAGGCAACTGAAGCTTTCTTT	CASSIGQATEAFF
TRBD1	-	TRBV7-9	TRBJ2-5	TGTGCCAGCAGTTTCGGGACAGGGACGGAGACCCAGTACTTC	CASSFGTGTETQYF
TRBD1	-	TRBV11-3	TRBJ2-1	TGTGCCAGCAGCGCCGCCGGGACAGCCGACAATGAGCAGTTCTTC	CASSAAGTADNEQFF
-	-	TRBV5-4	TRBJ2-7	TGTGCCAGCAGCCCCCCCCCGTTGGAGGGGAGTTACGAGCAGTACTTC	CASSPPPLEGSYEQYF
-	-	TRBV28	TRBJ1-1	TGTGCCAGCAGTTTCCGGACTACCACTGAAGCTTTCTTT	CASSFRTTTEAFF
TRBD1	-	TRBV30	TRBJ1-1	TGTGCCTGGAGTGAATTCAGGGGGACTGCTTTCTTT	CAWSEFRGTAFF
-	-	TRBV11-3	TRBJ2-2	TGTGCCAGCAGCCTTGTGTCCGGCACCGGGGAGCTGTTTTTT	CASSLVSGTGELFF
-	-	TRBV28	TRBJ2-7	TGTGCCATCCAGGGCACGTCCTACGAGCAGTACTTC	CAIQGTSYEQYF